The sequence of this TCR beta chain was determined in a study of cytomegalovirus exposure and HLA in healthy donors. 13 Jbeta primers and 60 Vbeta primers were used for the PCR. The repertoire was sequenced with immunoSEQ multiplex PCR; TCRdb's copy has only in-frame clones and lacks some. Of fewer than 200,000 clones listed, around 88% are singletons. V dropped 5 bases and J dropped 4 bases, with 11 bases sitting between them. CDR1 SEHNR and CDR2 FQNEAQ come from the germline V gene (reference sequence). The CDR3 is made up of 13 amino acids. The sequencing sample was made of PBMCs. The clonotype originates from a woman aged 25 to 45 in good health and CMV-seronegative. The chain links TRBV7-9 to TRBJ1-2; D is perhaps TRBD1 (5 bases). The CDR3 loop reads CASSPQGFYGYTF. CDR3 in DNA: TGTGCCAGCAGCCCTCAGGGATTCTATGGCTACACCTTC. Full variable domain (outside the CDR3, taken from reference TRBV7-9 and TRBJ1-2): DTGVSQNPRHKITKRGQNVTFRCDPISEHNRLYWYRQTLGQGPEFLTYFQNEAQLEKSRLLSDRFSAERPKGSFSTLEIQRTEQGDSAMYLCASSPQGFYGYTFGSGTRLTVV.